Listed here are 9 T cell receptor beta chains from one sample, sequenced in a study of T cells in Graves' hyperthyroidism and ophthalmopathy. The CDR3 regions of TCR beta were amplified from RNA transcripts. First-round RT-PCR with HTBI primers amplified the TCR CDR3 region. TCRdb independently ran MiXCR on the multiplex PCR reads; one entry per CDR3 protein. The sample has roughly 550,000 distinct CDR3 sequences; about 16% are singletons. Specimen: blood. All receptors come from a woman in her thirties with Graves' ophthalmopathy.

The CDR3 is CASSQALREKLFF. The CDR3 region has the DNA TGCGCCAGCAGCCAAGCCCTAAGGGAAAAACTGTTTTTT. The chain is built from TRBV4-1 and TRBJ1-4; no clear D gene. Trimming pared 1 base from V and 8 bases from J, leaving 8 bases between. This CDR3 contains 13 residues. Per the germline V gene, CDR1 is MGHRA and CDR2 is YSYEKL.

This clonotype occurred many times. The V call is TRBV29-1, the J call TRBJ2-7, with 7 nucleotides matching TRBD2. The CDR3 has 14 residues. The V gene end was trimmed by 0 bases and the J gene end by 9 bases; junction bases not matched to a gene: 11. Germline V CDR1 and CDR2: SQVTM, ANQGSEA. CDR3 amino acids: CSVEDPGGNGVQYF. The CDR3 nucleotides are TGCAGCGTTGAAGATCCGGGAGGCAACGGCGTGCAGTACTTC.

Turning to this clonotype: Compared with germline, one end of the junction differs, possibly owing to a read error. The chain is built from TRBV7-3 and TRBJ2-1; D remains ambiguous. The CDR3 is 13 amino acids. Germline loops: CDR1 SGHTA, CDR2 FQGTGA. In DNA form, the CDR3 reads TGTACCAGCAGCCTAGGGATAAACAATGAGCAGTTCTTC. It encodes CTSSLGINNEQFF.

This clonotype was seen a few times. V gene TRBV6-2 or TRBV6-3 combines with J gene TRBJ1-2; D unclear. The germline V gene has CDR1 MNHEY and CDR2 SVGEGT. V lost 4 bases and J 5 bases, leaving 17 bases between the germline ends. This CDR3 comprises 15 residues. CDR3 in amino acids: CASSSRPAGWYGYTF. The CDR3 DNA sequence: TGTGCCAGCAGTTCTCGTCCAGCGGGGTGGTATGGCTACACCTTC.

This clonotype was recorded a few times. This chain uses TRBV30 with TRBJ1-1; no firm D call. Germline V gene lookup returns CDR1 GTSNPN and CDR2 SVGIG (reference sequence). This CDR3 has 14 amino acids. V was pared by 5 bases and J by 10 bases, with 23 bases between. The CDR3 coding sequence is TGTGCCTGGGAGGGCGGGGTAGGGCCCCTGAGAGCTTTCTTT. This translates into CAWEGGVGPLRAFF.

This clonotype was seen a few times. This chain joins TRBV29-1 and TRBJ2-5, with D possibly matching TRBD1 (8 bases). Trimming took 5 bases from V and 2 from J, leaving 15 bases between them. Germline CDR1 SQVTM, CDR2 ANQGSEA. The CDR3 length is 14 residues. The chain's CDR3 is CSVINRGGQETQYF. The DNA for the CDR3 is TGCAGCGTTATTAACAGGGGGGGTCAAGAGACCCAGTACTTC.

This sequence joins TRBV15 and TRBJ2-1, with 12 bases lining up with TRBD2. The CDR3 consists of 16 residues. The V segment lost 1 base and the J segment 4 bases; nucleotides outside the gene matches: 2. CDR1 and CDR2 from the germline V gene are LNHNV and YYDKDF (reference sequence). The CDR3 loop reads CATSRALAGGYNEQFF. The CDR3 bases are TGTGCCACCAGCAGAGCCCTAGCGGGAGGGTACAATGAGCAGTTCTTC.

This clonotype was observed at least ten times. The CDR3 is CASSLDPGGPKETQYF. In DNA, the CDR3 is TGCGCCAGCAGCTTGGACCCGGGAGGGCCGAAAGAGACCCAGTACTTC. J is TRBJ2-5 and V is TRBV5-1, with 8 bases aligning to TRBD2. The CDR3 consists of 16 residues. V trimming: 0 bases; J trimming: 3 bases; junction bases outside the gene matches: 7. Germline V CDR1 and CDR2: SGHRS, YFSETQ.

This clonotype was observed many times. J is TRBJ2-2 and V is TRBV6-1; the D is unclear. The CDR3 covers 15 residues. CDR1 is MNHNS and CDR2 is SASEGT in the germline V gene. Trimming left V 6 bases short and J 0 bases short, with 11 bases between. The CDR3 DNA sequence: TGTGCCAGCAGAAGAACGTTCGCGAACACCGGGGAGCTGTTTTTT. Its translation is CASRRTFANTGELFF.